The TCR beta chain described here comes from a study of T-cell reconstitution after alpha-beta-depleted transplantation in children. Notes on the study in general: By one year post-transplant, T-cell counts and diversity largely arose from T cells that were newly produced.

For this clonotype: The antigen remains unidentified.

Preparation of the TCRbeta library involved a method that used unique molecular identifiers. A single record per CDR3 protein comes from TCRdb applying MiXCR to the PCR reads. This sample carries about 460,000 distinct CDR3 sequences, about an eighth of them seen once, and the ten largest clones take around 15%. The germline V gene has CDR1 LGHNA and CDR2 YSLEER. The CDR3 consists of 15 residues. The V and J ends lost 1 base and 8 bases, in that order; junction bases with no gene match: 6. The receptor's source is a female patient aged 2 to 10 who had a stem cell transplant for aplastic anemia, so the T cells may come from the graft donor. The sequenced sample was PBMCs, mostly from graft donor cells, obtained 180 days after TCRalphabeta/CD19-depleted stem cell transplant. The chain couples TRBV4-3 to TRBJ2-1, with 9 nucleotides matching TRBD2. CDR3 in DNA: TGCGCCAGCAGCCAAGGCCCAGCGGGAGGATATGAGCAGTTCTTC. The encoded protein is CASSQGPAGGYEQFF.